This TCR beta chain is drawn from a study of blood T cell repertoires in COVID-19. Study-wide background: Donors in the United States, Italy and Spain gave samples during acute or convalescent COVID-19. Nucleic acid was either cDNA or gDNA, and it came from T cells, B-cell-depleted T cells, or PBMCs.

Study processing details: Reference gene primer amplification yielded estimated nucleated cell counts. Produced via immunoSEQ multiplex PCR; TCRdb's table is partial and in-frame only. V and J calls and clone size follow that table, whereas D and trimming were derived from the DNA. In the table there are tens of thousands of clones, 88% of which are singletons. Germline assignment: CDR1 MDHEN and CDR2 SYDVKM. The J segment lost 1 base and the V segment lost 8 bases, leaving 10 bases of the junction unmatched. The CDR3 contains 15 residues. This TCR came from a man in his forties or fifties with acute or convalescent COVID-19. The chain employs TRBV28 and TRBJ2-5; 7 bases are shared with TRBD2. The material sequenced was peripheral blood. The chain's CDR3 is CASGQDGTTQETQYF. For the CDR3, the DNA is TGTGCCAGCGGACAAGACGGGACTACCCAAGAGACCCAGTACTTC.